A selection of T cell receptor beta chains follows, all from one sample in a study of cytomegalovirus exposure and HLA in healthy donors. Repertoires were generated with immunoSEQ multiplex PCR, while TCRdb's copy carries only in-frame clones and drops some. Among tens of thousands of clones listed, 65% to 80% were seen once. Sequencing input: PBMCs. The receptors originated from a woman between 50 and 59 years old in good health and CMV-seropositive. The CDR3 runs from the conserved cysteine through the conserved F or W. D genes are given only for firm matches. Size tells how often a clone was seen (once, few, many) or the class of an expanded clone, and some rows leave it out.

D,J,size,V,DNA,CDR3
NA,TRBJ1-4,few,TRBV19,TGTGCCAGTAGTTGGACTGCGGCAACTAATGAAAAACTGTTTTTT,CASSWTAATNEKLFF
TRBD1,TRBJ2-1,NA,TRBV5-4,TGTGCCAGCAGCTTGGGACAGGGGTCCTACAATGAGCAGTTCTTC,CASSLGQGSYNEQFF
TRBD2,TRBJ2-5,few,TRBV7-3,TGTGCCAGCAGCATAGCGGGAGCGGAGACCCAGTACTTC,CASSIAGAETQYF
NA,TRBJ2-1,NA,TRBV7-8,TGTGCCAGCTCGGGGTCAGAGCTCCCCAATGAGCAGTTCTTC,CASSGSELPNEQFF
NA,TRBJ1-3,once,TRBV18,TGTGCCAGCTCACCGGTGGGGGCTGCTGGAAACACCATATATTTT,CASSPVGAAGNTIYF
NA,TRBJ1-1,once,TRBV7-9,TGTGCCACCAACAAGGAGGAGCGAGGGACTGAAGCTTTCTTT,CATNKEERGTEAFF
NA,TRBJ2-7,NA,TRBV5-1,TGCGCCAGCAGCTTGGCCGGAGGGGGCAATCAGTACGAGCAGTACTTC,CASSLAGGGNQYEQYF
NA,TRBJ2-3,once,TRBV4-3,TGCGCCAGCAGTCCGTTAGCCTCCCTGAGCACAGATACGCAGTATTTT,CASSPLASLSTDTQYF
TRBD2,TRBJ2-2,few,TRBV19,TGTGCCAGTAGTATAGATGGTAGCGGGAGATACACCGGGGAGCTGTTTTTT,CASSIDGSGRYTGELFF
TRBD1,TRBJ1-5,NA,TRBV19,TGTGCCAGTAGTATACGGCGGACAGGGTACAATCAGCCCCAGCACTTT,CASSIRRTGYNQPQHF
NA,TRBJ1-4,NA,TRBV5-1,TGCGCCAGCAGCCCAAACAGTCTGGGTGAAAAACTGTTTTTT,CASSPNSLGEKLFF
NA,TRBJ2-3,NA,TRBV13,TGTGCCAGCAGCTCCGGGAGAAGGTCGGGCACAGATACGCAGTATTTT,CASSSGRRSGTDTQYF
NA,TRBJ2-7,few,TRBV15,TGTGCCACCAGCAGAGATCGGACTGGCTCCTACGAGCAGTACTTC,CATSRDRTGSYEQYF
TRBD2,TRBJ2-1,NA,TRBV4-3,TGCGCCAGCAGCCAGGACAGACTAGCGGTTTCCTACAATGAGCAGTTCTTC,CASSQDRLAVSYNEQFF
NA,TRBJ2-7,NA,TRBV19,TGTGCCAGTAGTATTGACCGCGGGTACGAGCAGTACTTC,CASSIDRGYEQYF
NA,TRBJ1-2,NA,TRBV5-4,TGTGCCAGCAGCTTGGCCCTGGGGGAGGGTGGCTACACCTTC,CASSLALGEGGYTF
NA,TRBJ1-1,NA,TRBV19,TGTGCCAGTACTCAACCCTACCGGAACAGTGAAGCTTTCTTT,CASTQPYRNSEAFF